This TCR beta chain was identified in a study of CD8 T cells in Susac syndrome. Study conclusions and caveats: It was acknowledged by the study that relatively few individuals were included in its TCR sequencing and HLA analysis.

Notes on this clonotype: The antigen remains undetermined.

It was negative isolation that provided the CD8+ and CD4+ T cells, whereas TEMRA cells were enriched by FACS. V was trimmed by 6 bases and J by 4 bases, leaving 17 bases between them. This CDR3 has 15 residues. After extraction with the RNeasy kit, roughly 0.5 to 1 ug of the RNA was reverse transcribed using random hexamers. Amplification of TCR beta CDR3 spanned 54 Vbeta and 13 Jbeta via immunoSEQ multiplex PCR. MiXCR, run by TCRdb on the immunoSEQ multiplex PCR reads, gives a single entry per CDR3 protein. The sample yields 150,000 to 200,000 distinct CDR3 sequences, approximately 93% seen once. The receptor's source is a human donor in good health. The chain joins TRBV12-3 or TRBV12-4 to TRBJ2-3; possibly TRBD2 for D (6 bases). What was sequenced was CD4+ T cells from PBMCs. CDR3 in DNA: TGTGCCAGCAGCTTACCTGGACCGGGAGCAGATACGCAGTATTTT. Protein: CASSLPGPGADTQYF.